A selection of T cell receptor beta chains follows, all from one sample in a study of blood T cell repertoires in COVID-19. Only in-frame clones appear in the TCRdb table, and some are missing; sequencing was by immunoSEQ multiplex PCR. The sample includes hundreds of thousands of clones, 82% of them seen just once. The sequenced sample was PBMCs or T cells enriched from blood (not recorded which). The receptors shown here come from a woman in her fifties or sixties who had recovered from COVID-19. Each CDR3 is given with its conserved first and last residue. D genes are given only for firm matches.

CDR3nt	CDR3aa	v_gene	j_gene	d_gene
TGTGCCAGCAGCCGAGCCGGGACAGATAGCACAGATACGCAGTATTTT	CASSRAGTDSTDTQYF	TRBV7-3	TRBJ2-3	TRBD1
TGTGCCAGCAGACCGGGACAGACCCATCCCACTGAAGCTTTCTTT	CASRPGQTHPTEAFF	TRBV6-5	TRBJ1-1	TRBD1
TGTGCCAGTAAACAAAACTCCGGGACAGGGGGCGGCTACACCTTC	CASKQNSGTGGGYTF	TRBV19	TRBJ1-2	TRBD1
TGTGCCAGCAGTTACTCACGGGGGGCGCGTGGCTACACCTTC	CASSYSRGARGYTF	TRBV6-5	TRBJ1-2	-
TGTGCCAGCAGTAACCCGGGACAGGGGAATTCACCCCTCCACTTT	CASSNPGQGNSPLHF	TRBV6-5	TRBJ1-6	TRBD1
TGTGCCAGCAGCTTAGGGGGGGTAGCGGGAGCCTACAATGAGCAGTTCTTC	CASSLGGVAGAYNEQFF	TRBV11-3	TRBJ2-1	TRBD2
TGCGCCAGCAGCTTGGGGGGGCTAAGCAATCAGCCCCAGCATTTT	CASSLGGLSNQPQHF	TRBV5-1	TRBJ1-5	-
TGCAGCGTCCGACAGGGGGCAGTGGAGACCCAGTACTTC	CSVRQGAVETQYF	TRBV29-1	TRBJ2-5	TRBD1
TGTGCCAGCCTGGCCAGGGCAGCAATCTACGAGCAGTACTTC	CASLARAAIYEQYF	TRBV21-1	TRBJ2-7	-
TGTGCCAGCAGCTTTTATACAGGCAACACCGGGGAGCTGTTTTTT	CASSFYTGNTGELFF	TRBV5-4	TRBJ2-2	-
TGTGCCAGCAGCTTAGATGGTGGCGGGGCCGAGACCCAGTACTTC	CASSLDGGGAETQYF	TRBV7-2	TRBJ2-5	-